The 11 T cell receptor beta chains listed next were all sequenced from one sample in a study of blood T cell repertoires in COVID-19. The protocol was immunoSEQ multiplex PCR, while the TCRdb copy is restricted to in-frame clones and leaves out a portion. The sample carries 190,000 or so clones, roughly 85% recorded once. Material for sequencing was PBMCs or T cells enriched from blood (not recorded which). Source of these receptors: a man in his forties who had recovered from COVID-19.

The gene calls are TRBV20-1 and TRBJ1-1; TRBD1 aligns across 7 bases. Germline assignment: CDR1 DFQATT and CDR2 SNEGSKA (reference sequence). V trimming: 3 bases; J trimming: 8 bases; junction bases outside the gene matches: 9. The CDR3 is 13 amino acids. In DNA, the CDR3 is TGCAGTGCTAGTATCCCAGGGGGGACCGAAGCTTTCTTT. Its protein product is CSASIPGGTEAFF.

The chain carries TRBV19 and TRBJ1-1; the D is unclear. The CDR3 is made up of 12 amino acids. Germline CDR1 and CDR2: LNHDA and SQIVND (reference sequence). The V gene lost 7 bases and the J gene lost 6 bases, with 12 bases spanning the gap. CDR3 DNA: TGTGCCAGTACTAACTTACAGTCTGAAGCTTTCTTT. It translates to CASTNLQSEAFF.

The chain combines TRBV29-1 with TRBJ1-5; 8 nucleotides line up with TRBD1. The CDR3 sequence is 13 residues long. J was trimmed by 4 bases and V by 4 bases; bases with no gene match: 3. The V gene's germline CDR1 is SQVTM and CDR2 ANQGSEA. The CDR3 nucleotides are TGCAGCGTTGGACAGGGGCCGAATCAGCCCCAGCATTTT. This gives the protein CSVGQGPNQPQHF. Full variable domain (remainder filled in from reference TRBV29-1 and TRBJ1-5): SAVISQKPSRDICQRGTSLTIQCQVDSQVTMMFWYRQQPGQSLTLIATANQGSEATYESGFVIDKFPISRPNLTFSTLTVSNMSPEDSSIYLCSVGQGPNQPQHFGDGTRLSIL.

This chain connects TRBV28 to TRBJ1-2; 8 bases line up with TRBD1. Looked up from germline, CDR1 is MDHEN and CDR2 is SYDVKM. The CDR3 sequence is 15 residues long. The ends lost 5 bases at V and 3 bases at J; junction bases unmatched: 8. The CDR3 spells CASSPAAGGYYGYTF. The CDR3 region has the DNA TGTGCCAGCAGTCCCGCGGCAGGGGGCTACTATGGCTACACCTTC.

The rearrangement links TRBV19 to TRBJ1-4; D gene ambiguous. Trimming stripped 5 bases from V and 6 bases from J, with 10 bases between. CDR1 is LNHDA and CDR2 is SQIVND in the germline V gene (reference sequence). The CDR3 extends over 13 amino acids. The CDR3 loop is CASSSGQDEKLFF. The CDR3 DNA follows: TGTGCCAGTAGTTCCGGCCAGGATGAAAAACTGTTTTTT.

The gene calls are TRBV5-8 and TRBJ2-1; D call uncertain. V was cut by 4 bases and J by 3 bases, with 17 bases left in between. The germline V gene has CDR1 SGHTS and CDR2 YDEGEE. CDR3 length: 16 residues. The CDR3 region has the DNA TGTGCCAGCAGCGCGGCAGCCCGCGGAGTCTACAATGAGCAGTTCTTC. Its translation is CASSAAARGVYNEQFF.

The CDR3: CASSLSSRTETPPGELFF. DNA for the CDR3: TGTGCCAGCAGTTTATCGTCCCGGACAGAGACACCGCCGGGGGAGCTGTTTTTT. The chain has TRBV27 and TRBJ2-2, with D tentatively TRBD1 (6 bases). V lost 0 bases to trimming and J lost 8 bases, with 22 bases between them. Germline lookup yields CDR1 MNHEY and CDR2 SMNVEV (reference sequence). This CDR3 contains 18 residues.

Only a few counts were recorded for this clone. The V gene is TRBV19, the J gene TRBJ1-5; D is perhaps TRBD1 (6 bases). CDR3 size: 14 residues. Germline CDR1 LNHDA, CDR2 SQIVND (reference sequence). V dropped 9 bases and J dropped 0 bases, with 12 bases sitting between them. The CDR3 loop is CASLQGYSNQPQHF. The CDR3 bases are TGTGCCAGCCTACAGGGCTATAGCAATCAGCCCCAGCATTTT. Full variable domain (rest looked up from reference TRBV19 and TRBJ1-5): DGGITQSPKYLFRKEGQNVTLSCEQNLNHDAMYWYRQDPGQGLRLIYYSQIVNDFQKGDIAEGYSVSREKKESFPLTVTSAQKNPTAFYLCASLQGYSNQPQHFGDGTRLSIL.

This clone was found a few times. The gene calls are TRBV9 and TRBJ1-2, with D tentatively TRBD1 (5 bases). CDR1 and CDR2 from the germline V gene are SGDLS and YYNGEE. Between the trimmed V and J ends, which lost 3 bases and 4 bases, there was a span of 16 bases. The CDR3 sequence is 15 residues long. CDR3 protein: CASSESGAGGYGYTF. CDR3 sequence (DNA): TGTGCCAGCAGCGAATCCGGGGCCGGGGGCTATGGCTACACCTTC.

The V gene is TRBV11-2, the J gene TRBJ2-7; 9 bases match TRBD1. This CDR3 is built from 14 residues. V shed 4 bases and J 3 bases; nucleotides not matched to a gene: 4. Germline lookup yields CDR1 SGHAT and CDR2 FQNNGV. The CDR3 coding sequence is TGTGCCAGCAGCTCTCCGGGACAGGGCTACGAGCAGTACTTC. Protein: CASSSPGQGYEQYF.

The chain joins TRBV24-1 to TRBJ1-1; 8 bases are shared with TRBD1. Losses at the gene ends were 3 bases for V and 4 bases for J; bases not matched to a gene: 3. Germline CDR1 reads KGHDR; CDR2 reads SFDVKD. There are 14 residues in the CDR3. The CDR3 loop reads CATSDPDRGTEAFF. CDR3 sequence (DNA): TGTGCCACCAGTGATCCCGACAGGGGCACTGAAGCTTTCTTT.